The 25 T cell receptor beta chains below come from one sample, sequenced in a study of cytomegalovirus exposure and HLA in healthy donors. PCR amplification relied on 60 Vbeta primers (plus 13 Jbeta primers). Libraries were prepared by immunoSEQ multiplex PCR; TCRdb keeps only in-frame clonotypes and omits some of them. The profile shows 140,000 to 150,000 clones, 60% to 85% of them singletons. The sequenced sample was PBMCs. These receptors were obtained from a man aged 35 to 55 in good health and CMV-seropositive.

This clone was detected ten times or more. The chain joins TRBV9 to TRBJ1-3; D is unclear. V lost 0 bases, J lost 0 bases, and 10 bases lay in between. Germline values: CDR1 SGDLS, CDR2 YYNGEE. CDR3 length equals 16 residues. The CDR3 region is CASSVGGISSGNTIYF. In DNA form, the CDR3 reads TGTGCCAGCAGCGTAGGCGGCATTAGCTCTGGAAACACCATATATTTT.

In this sample, this clone turned up once. The chain links TRBV6-1 to TRBJ1-2, with 7 bases fitting TRBD1. The CDR3 loop spans 13 amino acids. The germline CDR1 and CDR2 sequences are MNHNS and SASEGT. V lost 4 bases to trimming and J lost 2 bases; unmatched junction nucleotides: 1. The chain's CDR3 is CASSAQGNYGYTF. CDR3 bases: TGTGCCAGCAGTGCACAGGGGAACTATGGCTACACCTTC.

The chain recombines TRBV18 with TRBJ2-5, with 11 bases that match TRBD2. Germline V CDR1 and CDR2: KGHSH, LQKENI. The CDR3 extends over 16 amino acids. V was clipped by 0 bases and J by 1 base; unmatched bases: 1. The CDR3 loop reads CASSPPGLAVQETQYF. The CDR3 nucleotides are TGTGCCAGCTCACCACCGGGACTAGCGGTCCAAGAGACCCAGTACTTC.

V usage is TRBV6-5 and J usage is TRBJ2-5; D might be TRBD1 (6 bases). CDR1 and CDR2 (germline): MNHEY, SVGAGI. The CDR3 sequence is 14 residues long. V lost 6 bases, J lost 1 base, and 12 bases lay in between. The DNA for the CDR3 is TGTGCCAGCAGCTCACGAGGGGGCCAAGAGACCCAGTACTTC. Its translation: CASSSRGGQETQYF.

V is TRBV4-2 and J is TRBJ1-2; 7 bases align to TRBD1. This CDR3 has 17 amino acids. The V gene's germline CDR1 is LGHNA and CDR2 YNFKEQ. V lost 4 bases and J lost 1; bases outside the gene matches: 12. This CDR3 reads CASSPRGQGENNYGYTF. The CDR3 bases are TGTGCCAGCAGCCCCAGGGGCCAGGGGGAAAATAACTATGGCTACACCTTC.

The chain links TRBV9 to TRBJ2-1, with 9 bases aligning to TRBD2. This CDR3 is 14 amino acids long. V shed 3 bases and J 5 bases; nucleotides not matched to a gene: 3. Germline V CDR1 and CDR2: SGDLS, YYNGEE. CDR3 in amino acids: CASSAPSGNNEQFF. The CDR3 DNA reads TGTGCCAGCAGCGCGCCTAGCGGGAACAATGAGCAGTTCTTC.

The chain couples TRBV4-1 to TRBJ1-4; 8 bases map to TRBD1. The CDR3 totals 16 residues. The germline gives CDR1 MGHRA, CDR2 YSYEKL. With 2 bases clipped from V and 3 bases from J, the junction kept 5 bases outside the gene matches. The CDR3 DNA follows: TGCGCCAGCAGCCAACGAGAACAGGGGGCTAATGAAAAACTGTTTTTT. As protein: CASSQREQGANEKLFF.

The gene calls are TRBV18 and TRBJ2-5, with 10 bases matching TRBD1. V shed 5 bases and J 2 bases; nucleotides not matched to a gene: 5. The CDR3 runs to 15 residues. Germline V gene data show CDR1 as KGHSH and CDR2 as LQKENI. CDR3: CASSEGQGRQETQYF. In DNA form, the CDR3 reads TGTGCCAGCTCAGAGGGACAGGGGCGTCAAGAGACCCAGTACTTC.

J is TRBJ2-3 and V is TRBV19, with D maybe TRBD2 (5 bases). Germline CDR1 and CDR2: LNHDA and SQIVND (reference sequence). Between the trimmed V and J ends, which lost 5 bases and 2 bases, there was a span of 14 bases. The CDR3 covers 15 residues. CDR3 in DNA: TGTGCCAGTAGTTGGGTACGCGGACTCACAGATACGCAGTATTTT. Translated, it gives CASSWVRGLTDTQYF.

This clone appeared once. The junction does not match germline at one end; this may be a read error. The V call is TRBV7-9, the J call TRBJ2-7; tentatively, D is TRBD1 (5 bases). Per the germline V gene, CDR1 is SEHNR and CDR2 is FQNEAQ (reference sequence). The CDR3 consists of 13 residues. CDR3 sequence reads: CSSSLDNSYEQYF. The CDR3 DNA is TGTTCCAGCAGCTTGGACAACTCCTACGAGCAGTACTTC.

V gene TRBV5-1 combines with J gene TRBJ2-3; TRBD2 matches 13 bases. J lost 6 bases, V lost 1 base, and 5 bases had no gene match. Germline CDR1 and CDR2: SGHRS and YFSETQ. The CDR3 runs 16 residues. In DNA, the CDR3 is TGCGCCAGCAGCTTGCCTGGACTAGCGGGAGTGGATACGCAGTATTTT. Translated, it gives CASSLPGLAGVDTQYF.

This chain's CDR3 is CASSLLGGGNQPQHF. The CDR3 nucleotides read TGTGCCAGCAGTTTATTGGGAGGAGGCAATCAGCCCCAGCATTTT. The chain combines TRBV27 with TRBJ1-5, with unresolved D. CDR3 length equals 15 residues. The germline CDR1 and CDR2 sequences are MNHEY and SMNVEV (reference sequence). V was pared by 1 base and J by 2 bases, with 9 bases between.

This clone has more than one count but fewer than ten. This CDR3 is CASSFSGTPYGYTF. As DNA, the CDR3 is TGTGCCAGCAGCTTTTCTGGGACACCCTATGGCTACACCTTC. This chain links TRBV11-1 with TRBJ1-2; possible D gene TRBD1, 6 bases. Germline CDR1 is SGHAT and CDR2 is FQDESV (reference sequence). The V end was cut by 3 bases, the J end by 4 bases, with 12 bases between. The CDR3 is 14 residues long.

V is TRBV19 and J is TRBJ1-5; D perhaps matches TRBD1 (6 bases). V was shortened by 3 bases and J by 1 base, with 10 bases between the two germline ends. Germline CDR1 reads LNHDA; CDR2 reads SQIVND (reference sequence). This CDR3 is 15 amino acids long. The CDR3: CASSIERGSNQPQHF. The CDR3, as DNA: TGTGCCAGTAGTATTGAGAGGGGGAGCAATCAGCCCCAGCATTTT.

The chain uses TRBV6-1 and TRBJ2-7; tentative D call: TRBD2 (7 bases). The V end was cut by 3 bases, the J end by 2 bases, with 11 bases between. This CDR3 region has 14 residues. CDR1 is MNHNS, CDR2 SASEGT, per germline. The CDR3 bases are TGTGCCAGCAGTGACCTGGGGGGGCCCTACGAGCAGTACTTC. This encodes CASSDLGGPYEQYF.

The chain uses TRBV29-1 and TRBJ2-3; possibly TRBD2 for D (6 bases). Germline CDR1 reads SQVTM; CDR2 reads ANQGSEA. Trimming shortened V by 0 bases and J by 3 bases, and 16 bases separated the two germline ends. This CDR3 has 16 amino acids. The CDR3 nucleotides are TGCAGCGTTGAAGATAGACTAGTCGGGATAACAGATACGCAGTATTTT. Protein product: CSVEDRLVGITDTQYF.

The chain is built from TRBV9 and TRBJ1-2, with TRBD1 matching 9 bases. This CDR3 has 15 residues. With V trimmed by 4 bases and J by 1 base, 5 bases remained unmatched. Germline V gene lookup returns CDR1 SGDLS and CDR2 YYNGEE. CDR3 sequence: CASSNGQGINYGYTF. CDR3 nucleotide sequence: TGTGCCAGCAGCAACGGACAGGGGATTAACTATGGCTACACCTTC.

This chain joins TRBV25-1 and TRBJ1-2, with 7 bases that match TRBD1. The CDR3 is 12 amino acids. Per germline, CDR1 MGHDK and CDR2 SYGVNS. Germline trimming cut 3 bases from V and 5 bases from J; bases unmatched to any gene: 0. The CDR3 sequence is CASSETGYGYTF. CDR3 in DNA: TGTGCCAGCAGTGAGACAGGGTATGGCTACACCTTC.

The chain's CDR3 is CASSWTGGNRRNTEAFF. The CDR3 DNA follows: TGTGCCAGCAGTTGGACAGGGGGCAATCGGAGGAACACTGAAGCTTTCTTT. V gene TRBV2 combines with J gene TRBJ1-1; 11 bases are a match to TRBD1. In germline, CDR1 is SNHLY, CDR2 FYNNEI. The CDR3 sequence is 17 residues long. The junction had 9 bases not matched to a gene; V was cut back by 5 bases and J by 1 base.

This chain connects TRBV6-5 to TRBJ2-7; 7 bases agree with TRBD2. V shed 5 bases, J shed 1 base, and the junction held 8 bases outside the gene matches. Per the germline V gene, CDR1 is MNHEY and CDR2 is SVGAGI. This CDR3 contains 15 residues. CDR3 protein: CASSLLVGGSYEQYF. CDR3 bases: TGTGCCAGCAGTCTCCTCGTGGGGGGGTCCTACGAGCAGTACTTC.

The genes are TRBV6-5 and TRBJ1-5, with D uncertain. There are 13 residues in the CDR3. V was shortened by 4 bases and J by 4 bases, with 8 bases between the two germline ends. Germline-derived CDR1 and CDR2 are MNHEY and SVGAGI. The CDR3 DNA follows: TGTGCCAGCAGTTCACGGGGTAATCAGCCCCAGCATTTT. Translating it yields CASSSRGNQPQHF.

As concerns this clone: The sample has other DNA sequences that encode this CDR3 too. J is TRBJ2-7 and V is TRBV18, with TRBD1 matching 8 bases. The CDR3 loop spans 17 amino acids. V shed 0 bases and J 4 bases; nucleotides not matched to a gene: 11. Germline values: CDR1 KGHSH, CDR2 LQKENI. CDR3 residues: CASSPPSGTGGGYEQYF. For the CDR3, the DNA is TGTGCCAGCTCACCACCCTCCGGGACAGGTGGGGGGTACGAGCAGTACTTC.

This chain uses TRBV19 with TRBJ2-1; tentative D call: TRBD2 (5 bases). The CDR3 length is 15 residues. V dropped 2 bases and J dropped 1 base, with 9 bases sitting between them. Germline V CDR1 and CDR2: LNHDA, SQIVND (reference sequence). The CDR3: CASSIQSGSYNEQFF. The CDR3 bases are TGTGCCAGTAGTATACAAAGCGGATCCTACAATGAGCAGTTCTTC.

The chain joins TRBV7-3 to TRBJ2-2; 11 bases align to TRBD2. V dropped 4 bases and J dropped 6; count of bases not matched to a gene: 1. Germline assignment: CDR1 SGHTA and CDR2 FQGTGA. This CDR3 region has 14 residues. CDR3 residues: CASSSGLAAGELFF. The DNA of the CDR3 is TGTGCCAGCAGCTCGGGACTAGCGGCCGGGGAGCTGTTTTTT.

The chain recombines TRBV9 with TRBJ2-1, with 7 positions matching TRBD1. The CDR3 consists of 15 residues. Germline CDR1 is SGDLS and CDR2 is YYNGEE. V gave up 0 bases and J gave up 8 bases; unmatched junction bases: 8. CDR3 residues: CASSVVSTGRDEQFF. The CDR3, as DNA: TGTGCCAGCAGCGTAGTATCGACAGGGAGAGATGAGCAGTTCTTC.